This T cell receptor beta chain was sequenced during a study of low-dose radiotherapy and immunotherapy resistance in tumors. Study at large: Members of Cohort 1 were treated with 0.5 Gy per fraction every 2 weeks. The prescribed total PTV dose was 6.5 Gy. Each fraction given to Cohort 2 every two weeks delivered 1 Gy, and the total reached 13 Gy over 26 weeks.

Alpha- and beta-chain coverage of first-strand cDNA came from TRAV- and TRBV-specific primers. PCR amplification of the TCRs was performed with Phusion for 20 PCR cycles, and it relied on a constant-region primer together with a V-primer adapter. One entry per CDR3 protein results from TCRdb running MiXCR on the reads. The sample includes about 6,200 distinct CDR3 sequences, about four fifths of them seen just once. Ipilimumab, nivolumab, aspirin, low-dose cyclophosphamide and low-dose radiotherapy were administered to donors. This clonotype was observed a few times. The CDR3 sequence is 14 residues long. The V end lost 0 bases, the J end lost 8 bases, and 11 bases lay between the germline ends. CDR1 and CDR2 (germline): LGHNA, YNFKEQ.

The gene calls are TRBV4-2 and TRBJ2-1, with D possibly being TRBD2 (6 bases). This TCR was sampled from a human donor with advanced metastatic prostate, ovarian, gallbladder or colorectal cancer (not recorded which). This table probably holds off-target reads from a library built for another chain. In nucleotides, the CDR3 is TGTGCCAGCAGCCAAGATGACCAGCGGGATGAGCAGTTCTTC. Its protein is CASSQDDQRDEQFF.